The 17 T cell receptor beta chains listed next were all sequenced from one sample in a study of cytomegalovirus exposure and HLA in healthy donors. The PCR had 60 Vbeta and 13 Jbeta primers. TCRdb keeps only in-frame clones here, not all; method: immunoSEQ multiplex PCR. The sample has 70,000 to 100,000 clones, 67% seen once; the top ten hold less than 8%. The material sequenced was PBMCs. The origin of the receptors is a woman aged 50 to 60 in good health and CMV-seropositive.

V is TRBV5-6 and J is TRBJ2-2, with D possibly being TRBD1 (5 bases). The CDR3 covers 16 residues. Per germline, CDR1 SGHDT and CDR2 YYEEEE. V lost 2 bases and J lost 5, with 16 bases in between. The CDR3 nucleotides are TGTGCCAGCAGCTTTGTCTCCGGACAAAGGACCGGGGAGCTGTTTTTT. It is translated as CASSFVSGQRTGELFF.

This clone was seen a few times. This sequence joins TRBV6-1 and TRBJ2-3; D perhaps matches TRBD2 (5 bases). The V and J ends lost 4 bases and 2 bases respectively, with 13 bases between them. Germline V lookup: CDR1 MNHNS, CDR2 SASEGT. This CDR3 contains 15 residues. CDR3 amino acids: CASSGLGIHTDTQYF. The CDR3 DNA reads TGTGCCAGCAGTGGACTCGGGATCCACACAGATACGCAGTATTTT.

The chain employs TRBV5-1 and TRBJ2-3; D gene unclear. CDR1 SGHRS and CDR2 YFSETQ come from the germline V gene. CDR3 size: 14 residues. Trimming shortened V by 0 bases and J by 2 bases, and 7 bases separated the two germline ends. The CDR3 is CASSLGTATDTQYF. Here the CDR3 DNA reads TGCGCCAGCAGCTTGGGAACAGCCACAGATACGCAGTATTTT.

This sequence joins TRBV5-5 and TRBJ2-4; perhaps TRBD1 as D (6 bases). This CDR3 is built from 15 residues. In germline, CDR1 is SGHKS, CDR2 YYEKEE (reference sequence). V gave up 1 base and J gave up 1 base, with 9 bases separating them. CDR3 DNA sequence: TGTGCCAGCAGCTTGACAGGGTCGGCCAAAAACATTCAGTACTTC. Translation: CASSLTGSAKNIQYF.

This clone was observed a handful of times. The rearrangement links TRBV5-4 to TRBJ1-6; the D gene is possibly TRBD1 (5 bases). The CDR3 is made up of 15 amino acids. Trimming stripped 1 base from V and 5 bases from J, with 10 bases between. The germline V gene has CDR1 SGHNT and CDR2 YYREEE (reference sequence). Here the CDR3 DNA reads TGTGCCAGCAGCTTGAAGGGGATCAATAATTCACCCCTCCACTTT. Translated: CASSLKGINNSPLHF.

The J gene is TRBJ1-3, the V gene TRBV9, with unresolved D. The V end was cut by 1 base, the J end by 2 bases, with 10 bases between. CDR1 is SGDLS, CDR2 YYNGEE, per germline. The CDR3 is made up of 15 amino acids. The CDR3 is CASSVYEGAGNTIYF. CDR3 coding DNA: TGTGCCAGCAGCGTATACGAGGGAGCTGGAAACACCATATATTTT.

This sequence joins TRBV28 and TRBJ1-4; D might be TRBD1 (6 bases). Germline V gives CDR1 MDHEN, CDR2 SYDVKM. The CDR3 is made up of 13 amino acids. The V gene lost 3 bases and the J gene lost 7 bases, with 9 bases spanning the gap. Here the CDR3 reads CASSFQGIEKLFF. In DNA form, the CDR3 reads TGTGCCAGCAGTTTTCAGGGGATTGAAAAACTGTTTTTT.

This clone has a single count. The chain is built from TRBV7-3 and TRBJ1-4; 8 bases are shared with TRBD1. V trimming: 2 bases; J trimming: 4 bases; junction bases outside the gene matches: 3. Germline-derived CDR1 and CDR2 are SGHTA and FQGTGA. The CDR3 is made up of 15 amino acids. In DNA form, the CDR3 reads TGTGCCAGCAGCTTAGCAGGGGGCGGTAATGAAAAACTGTTTTTT. Residues: CASSLAGGGNEKLFF.

The V call is TRBV9, the J call TRBJ2-1; TRBD2 matches 12 bases. The germline V gene has CDR1 SGDLS and CDR2 YYNGEE. There are 16 residues in the CDR3. The V segment lost 3 bases and the J segment 9 bases; nucleotides outside the gene matches: 10. CDR3 in DNA: TGTGCCAGCAGCGCGCCTAGCGGGGGGGCAGGTACTGAGCAGTTCTTC. Translated, it gives CASSAPSGGAGTEQFF.

The rearrangement uses TRBV5-4 and TRBJ1-2, with TRBD1 matching over 7 bases. From germline, CDR1 is SGHNT and CDR2 YYREEE (reference sequence). The CDR3 covers 14 residues. Unmatched junction bases numbered 8, after V lost 4 bases and J lost 5 bases. The CDR3 sequence: CASSQDREMYGYTF. As DNA, the CDR3 is TGTGCCAGCAGCCAAGACAGGGAGATGTATGGCTACACCTTC.

In its sample, this clone was seen a few times. The gene calls are TRBV27 and TRBJ2-1, with D uncertain. Trimming took 0 bases from V and 2 from J, leaving 11 bases between them. Per the germline V gene, CDR1 is MNHEY and CDR2 is SMNVEV (reference sequence). The CDR3 totals 16 residues. CDR3 region: CASSLSPQWPYNEQFF. Here the CDR3 DNA reads TGTGCCAGCAGTTTATCTCCACAGTGGCCCTACAATGAGCAGTTCTTC.

V gene TRBV19 combines with J gene TRBJ2-1; 9 bases are a match to TRBD1. The germline gives CDR1 LNHDA, CDR2 SQIVND (reference sequence). V lost 5 bases and J lost 8; bases outside the gene matches: 13. This CDR3 has 16 residues. CDR3 nucleotide sequence: TGTGCCAGTAGTTTGCAATACAGGGGGCGGAATGATGAGCAGTTCTTC. Translating gives CASSLQYRGRNDEQFF.

This clone has a handful of counts. The V gene is TRBV23-1, the J gene TRBJ2-5; D gene unclear. Being an ORF, TRBV23-1 has a function that is uncertain. The germline V and J ends were trimmed by 4 bases and 1 base, with 19 bases remaining between them. This CDR3 spans 17 amino acids. CDR3 DNA: TGCGCCAGCAGTCCGAACAGCCGTGCCAACGGCCAAGAGACCCAGTACTTC. It encodes CASSPNSRANGQETQYF.

The rearrangement joins TRBV11-2 to TRBJ2-2, with D perhaps matching TRBD2 (6 bases). V lost 1 base to trimming and J lost 6 bases, with 12 bases between them. The length of the CDR3 is 15 residues. CDR1 SGHAT and CDR2 FQNNGV come from the germline V gene. CDR3 bases: TGTGCCAGCAGCTTAGCACTTGGGGGGTCCGGGGAGCTGTTTTTT. Protein sequence: CASSLALGGSGELFF.

The CDR3 reads CASSRDRGGNQPQHF. DNA of the CDR3: TGTGCCAGCAGTCGGGACAGGGGTGGGAATCAGCCCCAGCATTTT. This sequence joins TRBV27 and TRBJ1-5, with 10 bases matching TRBD1. The CDR3 contains 15 residues. V trimming: 5 bases; J trimming: 4 bases; junction bases outside the gene matches: 5. CDR1 is MNHEY and CDR2 is SMNVEV in the germline V gene (reference sequence).

Here the CDR3 reads CAISGTGAPLYNEQFF. The CDR3 nucleotides are TGTGCCATCAGTGGGACAGGGGCGCCCCTTTACAATGAGCAGTTCTTC. J is TRBJ2-1 and V is TRBV10-3; 9 bases map to TRBD1. V was clipped by 4 bases and J by 4 bases; unmatched bases: 8. The CDR3 spans 16 residues. CDR1 ENHRY and CDR2 SYGVKD come from the germline V gene.

This clone came up once. This chain connects TRBV6-6 to TRBJ1-5; maybe TRBD1 (5 bases). Germline CDR1 and CDR2: MNHNY and SVGAGI (reference sequence). The CDR3 has 14 residues. V was cut by 6 bases and J by 9 bases, with 18 bases left in between. In nucleotides, the CDR3 is TGTGCCAGCAGCGCTCGAGACGGGACTTTGCCCCAGCATTTT. Its protein is CASSARDGTLPQHF.